A selection of T cell receptor beta chains follows, all from one sample in a study of T cells in narcolepsy. Produced via immunoSEQ multiplex PCR; TCRdb's table is partial and in-frame only. The repertoire holds some 30,000 clones, approximately 84% seen once, with 0.8% to 1.2% in the top ten. The sequenced material came from memory (CD45RA-) CD4+ T cells from blood. The receptors shown here come from a human donor in good health. CDR3s include the opening cysteine and the closing phenylalanine or tryptophan. The D gene is left open where the match is weak. Size is stated for part of the rows, as once, few or many counts, or as a class when the clone is expanded.

-,TRBJ2-1,TRBV27,-,CASSLTVWGSSYNEQFF,TGTGCCAGCAGTCTAACCGTATGGGGGTCCTCCTACAATGAGCAGTTCTTC
TRBD1,TRBJ1-1,TRBV18,few,CASLRDRDTEAFF,TGTGCCAGCCTCCGGGACAGGGACACTGAAGCTTTCTTT
-,TRBJ2-7,TRBV27,-,CASSLWPPYEQYF,TGTGCCAGCAGTTTATGGCCCCCGTACGAGCAGTACTTC
-,TRBJ2-1,TRBV9,-,CASSVEGGPYNEQFF,TGTGCCAGCAGCGTAGAAGGTGGACCCTACAATGAGCAGTTCTTC
TRBD2,TRBJ2-5,TRBV4-1,-,CASSQVEGLAETQYF,TGCGCCAGCAGCCAAGTGGAAGGACTAGCAGAGACCCAGTACTTC
TRBD2,TRBJ2-7,TRBV7-2,once,CASSSTQRGQYF,TGTGCCAGCAGCTCGACCCAGCGGGGACAGTACTTC
-,TRBJ1-6,TRBV5-1,few,CASSPSSVSPLHF,TGCGCCAGCAGCCCGAGTTCCGTTTCACCCCTCCACTTT
TRBD2,TRBJ2-1,TRBV7-2,-,CASSFSGGGGAPLF,TGTGCCAGCAGCTTCTCTGGGGGCGGGGGGGCTCCGCTCTTC
-,TRBJ2-1,TRBV5-4,-,CASSLRSQSLYNEQFF,TGTGCCAGCAGCTTAAGGTCACAAAGCCTGTACAATGAGCAGTTCTTC
-,TRBJ1-1,TRBV7-2,-,CASSLMRRPEAFF,TGTGCCAGCAGCTTAATGAGGCGGCCTGAAGCTTTCTTT
TRBD1,TRBJ1-6,TRBV7-9,once,CASSFRTGGANSPLHF,TGTGCCAGCAGTTTCAGGACAGGGGGAGCTAATTCACCCCTCCACTTT
TRBD1,TRBJ2-7,TRBV5-5,-,CASSSGTAYEQYF,TGTGCCAGCAGCTCTGGGACAGCCTACGAGCAGTACTTC
TRBD2,TRBJ2-5,TRBV5-4,-,CASSRGGVQETQYF,TGTGCCAGCAGCCGGGGGGGGGTACAAGAGACCCAGTACTTC
TRBD1,TRBJ1-2,TRBV6-5,-,CASSSQGDRAYTF,TGTGCCAGCAGTTCCCAGGGGGACAGGGCCTACACCTTC
-,TRBJ1-2,TRBV4-3,-,CASSQDLGVRGFGYTF,TGCGCCAGCAGCCAAGACTTGGGGGTGAGGGGTTTTGGCTACACCTTC
TRBD1,TRBJ1-3,TRBV4-1,few,CASSQPGQGNTIYF,TGCGCCAGCAGCCAGCCGGGACAGGGAAACACCATATATTTT
-,TRBJ1-1,TRBV5-1,few,CASSLDLNTEAFF,TGCGCCAGCAGCTTGGATTTGAACACTGAAGCTTTCTTT
-,TRBJ2-1,TRBV21-1,few,CASSKDLRRWGRQSNEQFF,TGTGCCAGCAGCAAAGACTTAAGGCGTTGGGGGCGGCAGAGCAATGAGCAGTTCTTC
-,TRBJ2-7,TRBV6-5,-,CASSPVTETYEQYF,TGTGCCAGCAGCCCCGTGACAGAGACCTACGAGCAGTACTTC
-,TRBJ1-2,TRBV5-1,-,CASSLEGYKGYTF,TGCGCCAGCAGCTTGGAAGGGTATAAGGGCTACACCTTC
-,TRBJ2-1,TRBV27,-,CASSLLMTRGNEQFF,TGTGCCAGCAGTTTACTGATGACCCGCGGGAATGAGCAGTTCTTC
TRBD2,TRBJ2-1,TRBV6-5,-,CASSYRGGGIDEQFF,TGTGCCAGCAGTTACCGCGGGGGGGGGATTGATGAGCAGTTCTTC
TRBD2,TRBJ2-5,TRBV14,-,CASSQAARLAGHQETQYF,TGTGCCAGCAGCCAAGCCGCCAGACTAGCGGGGCACCAAGAGACCCAGTACTTC
TRBD1,TRBJ2-7,TRBV7-6,-,CASSSQGASEQYF,TGTGCCAGCAGCTCACAGGGGGCGAGCGAGCAGTACTTC
TRBD1,TRBJ1-6,TRBV6-6,-,CASRASGGRNSPLHF,TGTGCCAGCAGAGCTTCAGGGGGTCGTAATTCACCCCTCCACTTT
TRBD2,TRBJ2-5,TRBV5-1,-,CASSLGLAGTETQYF,TGCGCCAGCAGCTTGGGACTAGCGGGAACCGAGACCCAGTACTTC
-,TRBJ2-1,TRBV7-9,-,CASSPPFRVMPYNEQFF,TGTGCCAGCAGCCCCCCATTTCGGGTGATGCCCTACAATGAGCAGTTCTTC
TRBD1,TRBJ1-1,TRBV9,-,CASSVETGVMNTEAFF,TGTGCCAGCAGCGTTGAGACAGGGGTGATGAACACTGAAGCTTTCTTT
-,TRBJ1-1,TRBV7-2,-,CASSLSRNEAFF,TGTGCCAGCAGCTTATCCAGAAATGAAGCTTTCTTT
-,TRBJ2-1,TRBV4-1,-,CASSRLVGNEQFF,TGCGCCAGCAGTCGGCTAGTCGGCAATGAGCAGTTCTTC
-,TRBJ2-7,TRBV7-2,-,CASSLAVLVREQYF,TGTGCCAGCAGCTTAGCGGTACTCGTTCGCGAGCAGTACTTC
-,TRBJ2-7,TRBV19,few,CASSPLTRGLGEQYF,TGTGCCAGTAGTCCCCTGACTAGGGGGCTTGGCGAGCAGTACTTC
-,TRBJ1-2,TRBV6-4,-,CASSEGWGNQYGYTF,TGTGCCAGCAGTGAAGGTTGGGGGAATCAGTATGGCTACACCTTC
TRBD1,TRBJ1-5,TRBV2,-,CASNAQGAPGQPQHF,TGTGCCAGCAATGCACAGGGGGCGCCAGGACAGCCCCAGCATTTT
TRBD2,TRBJ2-7,TRBV7-2,few,CASSLGLAGEGGYEQYF,TGTGCCAGCAGCCTGGGACTAGCGGGAGAAGGCGGTTACGAGCAGTACTTC
-,TRBJ2-6,TRBV21-1,-,CAPSKGAGANVLTF,TGTGCCCCCTCGAAGGGGGCCGGGGCCAACGTCCTGACTTTC